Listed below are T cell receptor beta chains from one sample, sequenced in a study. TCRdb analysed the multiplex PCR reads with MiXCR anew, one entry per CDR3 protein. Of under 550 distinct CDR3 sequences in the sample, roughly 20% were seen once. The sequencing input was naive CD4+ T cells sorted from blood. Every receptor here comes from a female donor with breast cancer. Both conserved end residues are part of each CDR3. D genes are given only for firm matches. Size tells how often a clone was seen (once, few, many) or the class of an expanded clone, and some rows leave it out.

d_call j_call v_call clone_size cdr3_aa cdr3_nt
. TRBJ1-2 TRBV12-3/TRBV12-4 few CASSLNVDGYTF TGTGCCAGCAGTTTGAACGTCGATGGCTACACCTTC
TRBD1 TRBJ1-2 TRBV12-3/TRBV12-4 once CASSWTGTGKGGYGYTF TGTGCCAGCAGTTGGACCGGGACAGGGAAAGGAGGGTATGGCTACACCTTC
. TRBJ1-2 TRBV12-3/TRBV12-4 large CASSLAGLNYGYTF TGTGCCAGCAGTTTAGCCGGGTTGAACTATGGCTACACCTTC
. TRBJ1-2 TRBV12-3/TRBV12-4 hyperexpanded CASSQTLNYGYTF TGTGCCAGCAGCCAGACACTAAACTATGGCTACACCTTC
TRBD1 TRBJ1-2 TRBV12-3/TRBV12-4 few CASSRYRGHGYTF TGTGCCAGCAGCCGGTACAGGGGCCATGGCTACACCTTC
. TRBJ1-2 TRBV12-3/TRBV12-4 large CASSLDTVYGYTF TGTGCCAGCAGTTTAGACACAGTCTATGGCTACACCTTC
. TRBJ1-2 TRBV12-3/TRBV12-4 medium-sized CASSRGFRYGYTF TGTGCCAGCTCCAGGGGTTTTCGCTATGGCTACACCTTC
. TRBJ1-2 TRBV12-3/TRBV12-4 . CAGVGSEVGYTF TGTGCCGGGGTTGGATCCGAGGTTGGCTACACCTTC
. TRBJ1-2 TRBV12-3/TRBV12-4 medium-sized CASSLAPGSDYGYTF TGTGCCAGCAGTTTAGCGCCGGGTTCAGACTATGGCTACACCTTC
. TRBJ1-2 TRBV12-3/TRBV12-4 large CASSPTQGNYGYTF TGTGCCAGCAGTCCAACACAGGGAAACTATGGCTACACCTTC
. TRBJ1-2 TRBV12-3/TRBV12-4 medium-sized CASSLRAGDRRYGYTF TGTGCCAGCAGTTTAAGGGCAGGGGACCGACGATATGGCTACACCTTC
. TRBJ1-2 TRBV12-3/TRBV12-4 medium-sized CASSLVRAAAGYTF TGTGCCAGCAGTTTAGTACGGGCCGCGGCTGGCTACACCTTC
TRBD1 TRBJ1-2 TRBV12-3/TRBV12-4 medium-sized CASSLSDRSNYGYTF TGTGCCAGCAGTTTATCGGACAGGAGTAACTATGGCTACACCTTC
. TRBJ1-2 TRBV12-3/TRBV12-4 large CASSPGTPAANYGYTF TGTGCCAGCAGTCCTGGAACGCCGGCGGCTAACTATGGCTACACCTTC
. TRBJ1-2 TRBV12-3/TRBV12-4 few CASSLGRGSNGYTF TGTGCCAGCAGTTTGGGTCGAGGGTCCAATGGCTACACCTTC
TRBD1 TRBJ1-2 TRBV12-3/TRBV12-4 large CASSPDRGDGYTF TGTGCCAGCAGCCCGGACAGGGGAGATGGCTACACCTTC
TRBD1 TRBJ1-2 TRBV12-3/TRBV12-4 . CASSPDRDRGYGYTF TGTGCCAGCAGCCCCGACCGGGACAGGGGCTATGGCTACACCTTC
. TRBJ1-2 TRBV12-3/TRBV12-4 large CASSLLGLNGYTF TGTGCCAGCAGTTTGTTGGGTTTAAATGGCTACACCTTC
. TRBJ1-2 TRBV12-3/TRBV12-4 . CASSLETLYGYTF TGTGCCAGCAGTTTAGAGACACTCTATGGCTACACCTTC
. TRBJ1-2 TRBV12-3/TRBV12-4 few CASSLARTAGYTF TGTGCCAGCAGTTTAGCGCGGACAGCGGGCTACACCTTC
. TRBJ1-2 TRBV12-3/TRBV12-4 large CASSFDRHYGYTF TGTGCCAGCAGCTTCGACAGGCATTATGGCTACACCTTC
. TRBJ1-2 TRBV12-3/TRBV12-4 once CASSLSLKGRSYTF TGTGCCAGCAGCTTATCCCTTAAAGGCAGGAGCTACACCTTC
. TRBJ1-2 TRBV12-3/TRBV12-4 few CASSYRADSNYTF TGTGCCAGCAGCTACCGGGCCGATTCCAACTACACCTTC
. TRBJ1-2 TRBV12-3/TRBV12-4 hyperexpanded CASSISGPNYGYTF TGTGCCAGCAGTATTTCGGGGCCCAACTATGGCTACACCTTC
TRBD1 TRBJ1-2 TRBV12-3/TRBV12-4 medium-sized CASSSTRDRDYGYTF TGTGCCAGCAGTTCGACCCGGGACAGAGACTATGGCTACACCTTC
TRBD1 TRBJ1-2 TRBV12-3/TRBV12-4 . CASRAPLDRGSYGYTF TGTGCCAGCAGAGCGCCTTTGGACAGGGGTAGCTATGGCTACACCTTC
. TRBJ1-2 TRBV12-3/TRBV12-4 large CASSSRVLHGYTF TGTGCCAGCAGTTCCAGGGTTCTCCATGGCTACACCTTC